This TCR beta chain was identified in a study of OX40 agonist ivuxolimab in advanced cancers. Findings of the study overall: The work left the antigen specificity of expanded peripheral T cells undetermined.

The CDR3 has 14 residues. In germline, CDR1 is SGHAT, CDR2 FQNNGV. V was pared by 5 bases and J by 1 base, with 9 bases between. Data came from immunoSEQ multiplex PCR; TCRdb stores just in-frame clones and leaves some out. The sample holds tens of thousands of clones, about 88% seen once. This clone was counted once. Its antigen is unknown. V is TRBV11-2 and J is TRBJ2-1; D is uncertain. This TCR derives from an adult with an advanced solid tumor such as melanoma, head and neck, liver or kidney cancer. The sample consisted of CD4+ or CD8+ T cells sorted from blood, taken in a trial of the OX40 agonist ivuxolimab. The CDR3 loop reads CASSHPQSYNEQFF. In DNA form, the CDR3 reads TGTGCCAGCAGCCACCCCCAATCCTACAATGAGCAGTTCTTC.